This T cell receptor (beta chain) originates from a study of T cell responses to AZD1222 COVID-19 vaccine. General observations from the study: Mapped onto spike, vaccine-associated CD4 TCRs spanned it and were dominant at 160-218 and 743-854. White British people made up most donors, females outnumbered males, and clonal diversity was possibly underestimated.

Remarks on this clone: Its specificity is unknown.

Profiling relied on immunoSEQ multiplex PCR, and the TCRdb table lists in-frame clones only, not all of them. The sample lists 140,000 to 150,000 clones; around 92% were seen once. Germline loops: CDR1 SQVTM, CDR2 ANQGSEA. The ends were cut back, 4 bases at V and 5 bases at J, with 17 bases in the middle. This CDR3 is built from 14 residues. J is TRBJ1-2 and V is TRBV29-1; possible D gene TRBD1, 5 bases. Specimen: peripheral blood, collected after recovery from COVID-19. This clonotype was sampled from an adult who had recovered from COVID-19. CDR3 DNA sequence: TGCAGCGTTGGGGACCGACTGGGAGGGTATGGCTACACCTTC. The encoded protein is CSVGDRLGGYGYTF.